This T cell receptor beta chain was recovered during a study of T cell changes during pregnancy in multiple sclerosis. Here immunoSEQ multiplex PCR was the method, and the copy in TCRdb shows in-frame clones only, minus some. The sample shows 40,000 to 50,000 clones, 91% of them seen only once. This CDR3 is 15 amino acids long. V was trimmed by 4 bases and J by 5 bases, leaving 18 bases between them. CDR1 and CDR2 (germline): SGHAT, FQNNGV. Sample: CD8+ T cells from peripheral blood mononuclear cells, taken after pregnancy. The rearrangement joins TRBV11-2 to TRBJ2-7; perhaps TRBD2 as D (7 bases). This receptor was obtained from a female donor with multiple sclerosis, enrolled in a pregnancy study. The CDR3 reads CASSSPRGAYNEQYF. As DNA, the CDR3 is TGTGCCAGCAGCTCCCCCCGGGGGGCGTACAACGAGCAGTACTTC.